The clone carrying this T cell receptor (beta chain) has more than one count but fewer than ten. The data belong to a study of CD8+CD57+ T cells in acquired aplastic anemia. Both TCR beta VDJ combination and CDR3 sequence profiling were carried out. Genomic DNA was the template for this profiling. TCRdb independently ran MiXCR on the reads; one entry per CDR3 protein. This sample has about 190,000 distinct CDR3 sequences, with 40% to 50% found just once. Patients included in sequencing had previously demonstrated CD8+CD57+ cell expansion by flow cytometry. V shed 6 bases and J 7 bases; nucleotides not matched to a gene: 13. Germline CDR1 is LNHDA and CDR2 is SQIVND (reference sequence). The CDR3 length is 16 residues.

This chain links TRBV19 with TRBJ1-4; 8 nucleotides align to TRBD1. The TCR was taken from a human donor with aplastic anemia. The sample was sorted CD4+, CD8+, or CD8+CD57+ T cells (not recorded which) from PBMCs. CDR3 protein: CASRPMTGVAAEKLFF. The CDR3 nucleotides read TGTGCCAGTAGGCCGATGACAGGGGTCGCGGCTGAAAAACTGTTTTTT.